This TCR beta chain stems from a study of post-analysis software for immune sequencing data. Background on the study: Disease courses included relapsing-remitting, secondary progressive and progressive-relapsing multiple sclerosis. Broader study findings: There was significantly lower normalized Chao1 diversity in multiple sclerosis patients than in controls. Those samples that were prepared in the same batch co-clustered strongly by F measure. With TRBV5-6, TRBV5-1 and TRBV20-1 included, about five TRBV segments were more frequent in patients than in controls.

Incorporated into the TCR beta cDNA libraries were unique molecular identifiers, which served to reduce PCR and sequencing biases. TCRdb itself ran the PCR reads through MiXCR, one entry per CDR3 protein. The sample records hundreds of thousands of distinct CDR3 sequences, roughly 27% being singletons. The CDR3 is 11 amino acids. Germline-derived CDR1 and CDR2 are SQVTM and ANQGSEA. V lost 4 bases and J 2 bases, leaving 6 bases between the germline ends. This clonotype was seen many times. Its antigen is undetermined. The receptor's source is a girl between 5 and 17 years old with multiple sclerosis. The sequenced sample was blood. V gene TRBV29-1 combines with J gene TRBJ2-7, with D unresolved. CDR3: CSVGKTYEQYF. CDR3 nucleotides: TGCAGCGTTGGTAAAACCTACGAGCAGTACTTC.